This record concerns one T cell receptor beta chain sequence. Its target is unknown. Other DNA sequences in the sample encode the same CDR3. Template for every sorted-subset replicate PCR totaled about 0.2 ug DNA, 25,000 to 35,000 T cell genomes. The repertoire was sequenced with immunoSEQ multiplex PCR; TCRdb's copy has only in-frame clones and lacks some. Counted here are over a million clones, roughly 80% occurring once; the ten biggest clones make up roughly 1.4%. The CDR3 totals 14 residues. Trimming took 0 bases from V and 0 from J, leaving 4 bases between them. The V gene's germline CDR1 is SGHNT and CDR2 YENEEA. It was into CD45RA+ naive and CD45RA-negative memory subsets that the CD4+ cells were split. This record comes from a study of shared clonotypes between healthy human individuals. Regarding the study as a whole: In a few donors, roughly 5.2% of naive CD4 clonotypes appeared in common.

Input material: memory CD4+ T cells sorted from blood. The sample's subset: CD45RA-negative fraction. This TCR derives from a man between 18 and 35 years old in good health. The chain is built from TRBV11-3 and TRBJ2-3, with D uncertain. The CDR3 here is CASSLDGSTDTQYF. CDR3 bases: TGTGCCAGCAGCTTAGACGGGAGCACAGATACGCAGTATTTT. The full variable domain, with the rest looked up from reference TRBV11-3 and TRBJ2-3, is EAGVVQSPRYKIIEKKQPVAFWCNPISGHNTLYWYLQNLGQGPELLIRYENEEAVDDSQLPKDRFSAERLKGVDSTLKIQPAELGDSAVYLCASSLDGSTDTQYFGPGTRLTVL.